There are a few counts of the clone carrying this T cell receptor (beta chain). What it binds is not known. A read error is possible here, since a much larger clone lies one base away. TCRdb itself ran the multiplex PCR reads through MiXCR, one entry per CDR3 protein. The sample carries 120,000 or so distinct CDR3 sequences, around 20% recorded once. From germline, CDR1 is ENHRY and CDR2 SYGVKD. The CDR3 consists of 16 residues. V lost 0 bases to trimming and J lost 2 bases; unmatched junction nucleotides: 7. These data come from a study of breast tumors, draining lymph nodes, adjacent tissues. Findings of the study overall: Findings are consistent with lymph node origin and intratumoral expansion of most tumor T cells. That most tumor T cells come from lymph nodes remained unproven. Compared with lymph nodes, tumors were less diverse; compared with nontumor tissue, more.

Breast cancer patients provided tissue from their axillary draining lymph nodes. The chain employs TRBV10-3 and TRBJ2-7; 7 positions match TRBD1. This receptor was identified in a female donor with breast cancer. Some clones in this sample may be carry-over from other donors' samples. The sample was axillary lymph node tissue. CDR3 sequence (DNA): TGTGCCATCAGTGAGTCGAAGGGGGCTCCGACCTACGAGCAGTACTTC. This gives the protein CAISESKGAPTYEQYF.